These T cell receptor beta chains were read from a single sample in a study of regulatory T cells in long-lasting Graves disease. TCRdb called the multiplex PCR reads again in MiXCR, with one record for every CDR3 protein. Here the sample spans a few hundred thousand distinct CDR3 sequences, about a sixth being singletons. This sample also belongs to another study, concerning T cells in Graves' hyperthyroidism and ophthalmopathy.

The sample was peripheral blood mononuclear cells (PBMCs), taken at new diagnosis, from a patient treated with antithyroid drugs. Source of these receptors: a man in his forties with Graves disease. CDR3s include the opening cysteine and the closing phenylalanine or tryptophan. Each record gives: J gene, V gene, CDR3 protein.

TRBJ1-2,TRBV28,CASSVVGGFNYGYTF
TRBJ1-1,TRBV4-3,CASSQDNGGTEAFF
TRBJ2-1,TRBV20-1,CSARPDGNEQFF
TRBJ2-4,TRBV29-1,CSGTGTASNIQYF
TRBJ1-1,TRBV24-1,CATSDSRDGNTEAFF
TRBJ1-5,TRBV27,CASSKISRGNQPQHF
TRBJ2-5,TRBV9,CASSLSPRSSQETQYF
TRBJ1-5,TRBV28,CASSFGTAINYSNQPQHF
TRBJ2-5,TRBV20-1,CSARLAGVETQYF
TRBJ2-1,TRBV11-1,CASSPVSLRSSYNEQFF
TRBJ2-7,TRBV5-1,CASSLKDSSYEQYF
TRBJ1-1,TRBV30,CAWGTRVKDTEAFF
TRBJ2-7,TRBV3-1,CASSQREGMHEQYF
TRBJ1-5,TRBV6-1,CASRGRLLGPQHF
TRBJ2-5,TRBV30,CATSSGGSETQYF
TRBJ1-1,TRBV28,CASISWGTEAFF